This TCR beta chain was identified in a study of blood T cell repertoires in COVID-19. Study summary: Sources were T cells, B-cell-depleted T cells, or PBMCs; the material itself was cDNA or gDNA.

Germline lookup yields CDR1 SGHNT and CDR2 YYREEE (reference sequence). This CDR3 is 13 amino acids long. V was cut by 10 bases and J by 0 bases, with 14 bases left in between. Measured with immunoSEQ multiplex PCR; TCRdb has only the in-frame clones, and not every one. This sample yields over 85,000 clones, of which about 72% are seen a single time; 6% to 8.5% belongs to the top ten. Sequencing was performed on peripheral blood. The clonotype comes from a woman aged 55 to 70 with acute or convalescent COVID-19. The rearrangement uses TRBV5-4 and TRBJ2-7; D is perhaps TRBD2 (6 bases). In DNA, the CDR3 is TGTGCCGGTGGGACGGGGGACTCCTACGAGCAGTACTTC. Translation: CAGGTGDSYEQYF.